What follows are 23 T cell receptor beta chains derived from one specimen sequenced in a study of persistence of HIV-infected CD4 T cells (dated by TCRdb to about 2020). The immunoSEQ hsTCRB assay version 4, run in survey mode, was used to sequence TCRbeta repertoires from genomic DNA. Entries here come from immuneACCESS through TCRdb and include only in-frame sequences with V and J called. Some clones fail to appear in such tables; in the studies checked, an unresolved V gene covers under half of the shortfall, and the cause of the remainder is unknown. In this sample the table shows fewer than 45,000 clones, 88% of which occur a single time. The ten biggest clones cover 0.4% to 0.5% of the sample. The treatment or condition label on this specimen signifies: suppressive antiretroviral therapy. Cells were stimulated with anti-CD3/anti-CD28 magnetic beads as a nonspecific positive control representing the CD4+ T cell repertoire. Responding CD4+ T cells were sorted by upregulation of both CD40 ligand and CD69.

Their recognized antigens are unknown. Source: CD4+ T cells sorted from PBMCs after approximately 19-hour stimulation, taken from a patient who received antiretroviral therapy. In light of the paper, this sample's cell subset or site label describes: CD40L+CD69+ CD4 T cells responding to anti-CD3/anti-CD28 beads, representing the overall repertoire. These receptor sequences come from an adult woman with HIV who was CMV-seropositive.

V usage is TRBV30 and J usage is TRBJ2-3; 10 nucleotides line up with TRBD2. Germline lookup yields CDR1 GTSNPN and CDR2 SVGIG (reference sequence). The CDR3 extends over 15 amino acids. The V and J ends lost 0 bases and 5 bases, in that order; junction bases with no gene match: 5. For the CDR3, the DNA is TGTGCCTGGAGTGTACTACTAGCGGGGAGAGATACGCAGTATTTT. Amino acids: CAWSVLLAGRDTQYF. The full variable domain, with the rest looked up from reference TRBV30 and TRBJ2-3, is SQTIHQWPATLVQPVGSPLSLECTVEGTSNPNLYWYRQAAGRGLQLLFYSVGIGQISSEVPQNLSASRPQDRQFILSSKKLLLSDSGFYLCAWSVLLAGRDTQYFGPGTRLTVL.

The chain has TRBV24-1 and TRBJ1-5; 10 bases match TRBD1. V dropped 3 bases and J dropped 3; count of bases not matched to a gene: 4. The V gene's germline CDR1 is KGHDR and CDR2 SFDVKD. There are 16 residues in the CDR3. In DNA, the CDR3 is TGTGCCACCAGTGATCCGGACAGGGGGTTCAATCAGCCCCAGCATTTT. It is translated as CATSDPDRGFNQPQHF.

This chain links TRBV13 with TRBJ2-1; 10 bases map to TRBD1. V dropped 4 bases and J dropped 2; count of bases not matched to a gene: 5. Germline CDR1 PRHDT, CDR2 FYEKMQ (reference sequence). This CDR3 is 16 amino acids long. Here the CDR3 DNA reads TGTGCCAGCAGCTCCACCGGGACAGGGGCCTACAATGAGCAGTTCTTC. Protein product: CASSSTGTGAYNEQFF.

The gene calls are TRBV5-1 and TRBJ1-6, with unresolved D. The germline V gene has CDR1 SGHRS and CDR2 YFSETQ. This CDR3 contains 11 residues. V was cut by 10 bases and J by 8 bases, with 10 bases left in between. The CDR3: CAPGGDSPLHF. CDR3 in DNA: TGCGCCCCTGGAGGAGATTCACCCCTCCACTTT. The whole variable domain, remainder taken from reference TRBV5-1 and TRBJ1-6, is KAGVTQTPRYLIKTRGQQVTLSCSPISGHRSVSWYQQTPGQGLQFLFEYFSETQRNKGNFPGRFSGRQFSNSRSEMNVSTLELGDSALYLCAPGGDSPLHFGNGTRLTVT.

V is TRBV3-1 (or the pseudogene TRBV3-2) and J is TRBJ1-2; D gene ambiguous. V was cut by 6 bases and J by 6 bases, with 11 bases left in between. Germline CDR1 reads LGHDT; CDR2 reads YNNKEL (reference sequence). The CDR3 has 12 residues. For the CDR3, the DNA is TGTGCCAGCAGTCGTGGGGAGGATGGCTACACCTTC. This translates into CASSRGEDGYTF.

This chain links TRBV2 with TRBJ2-7, with 12 bases identical to TRBD1. J was trimmed by 3 bases and V by 5 bases; bases with no gene match: 11. Germline V gene lookup returns CDR1 SNHLY and CDR2 FYNNEI. The CDR3 length is 17 residues. The CDR3 nucleotides read TGTGCCAGCAGTAAGGGACAGGGGGCGCGGGGCCTCTACGAGCAGTACTTC. This gives the protein CASSKGQGARGLYEQYF.

V and J are TRBV5-1 and TRBJ2-2; D not resolved. V lost 0 bases and J 3 bases, leaving 12 bases between the germline ends. The CDR3 is made up of 16 amino acids. Germline CDR1 is SGHRS and CDR2 is YFSETQ. CDR3 coding DNA: TGCGCCAGCAGCTTGGTTCCCACTAAGCACACCGGGGAGCTGTTTTTT. This codes for CASSLVPTKHTGELFF.

V is TRBV7-8 and J is TRBJ1-5; D perhaps matches TRBD1 (5 bases). The CDR3 totals 14 residues. Trimming pared 4 bases from V and 4 bases from J, leaving 11 bases between. Per germline, CDR1 SGHVS and CDR2 FQNEAQ. In DNA, the CDR3 is TGTGCCAGCAGCTCAGGGATACAAAATCAGCCCCAGCATTTT. As protein: CASSSGIQNQPQHF.

This rearrangement joins TRBV7-8 to TRBJ2-2; 7 bases map to TRBD2. This CDR3 spans 14 amino acids. The germline gives CDR1 SGHVS, CDR2 FQNEAQ. V shed 3 bases, J shed 5 bases, and the junction held 3 bases outside the gene matches. The CDR3 nucleotides read TGTGCCAGCAGCTTCCGCGGGGGTACCGGGGAGCTGTTTTTT. It codes for CASSFRGGTGELFF.

V is TRBV30 and J is TRBJ2-5; the D gene is possibly TRBD1 (6 bases). V dropped 7 bases and J dropped 2 bases, with 14 bases sitting between them. From germline, CDR1 is GTSNPN and CDR2 SVGIG (reference sequence). The CDR3 is made up of 13 amino acids. The CDR3 region is CASIKQGQETQYF. CDR3 sequence (DNA): TGTGCCTCAATAAAACAGGGACAAGAGACCCAGTACTTC.

V gene TRBV18 combines with J gene TRBJ1-1; D perhaps matches TRBD1 (5 bases). The CDR3 has 14 residues. The germline CDR1 and CDR2 sequences are KGHSH and LQKENI. The V end was cut by 6 bases, the J end by 4 bases, with 15 bases between. The CDR3 region has the DNA TGTGCCAGCTCGTCCAGCAGGGATCGCACTGAAGCTTTCTTT. It codes for CASSSSRDRTEAFF.

The chain links TRBV7-2 to TRBJ1-4, with 8 bases fitting TRBD1. The germline V gene has CDR1 SGHTA and CDR2 FQGNSA. The V segment lost 5 bases and the J segment 8 bases; nucleotides outside the gene matches: 7. This CDR3 is built from 14 residues. CDR3 loop: CASSLDRGWEKLFF. DNA of the CDR3: TGTGCCAGCAGCCTAGACAGGGGATGGGAAAAACTGTTTTTT.

This clone was seen a few times. The chain joins TRBV19 to TRBJ1-5; D is uncertain. Trimming removed 2 bases from V and 5 bases from J, with 7 bases in between. Germline loops: CDR1 LNHDA, CDR2 SQIVND (reference sequence). The length of the CDR3 is 13 residues. CDR3 nucleotide sequence: TGTGCCAGTAGTATACCAGGTCATCAGCCCCAGCATTTT. It translates to CASSIPGHQPQHF.

In its sample, this clone was seen a few times. The chain combines TRBV25-1 with TRBJ1-2; D gene unclear. V was clipped by 7 bases and J by 5 bases, with 11 bases between them. CDR3 length: 12 residues. CDR1 and CDR2 (germline): MGHDK, SYGVNS. CDR3 sequence reads: CASTAGGYGYTF. The CDR3 bases are TGTGCCAGCACCGCAGGAGGATATGGCTACACCTTC.

The chain joins TRBV3-1 (or the pseudogene TRBV3-2) to TRBJ1-2; no clear D gene. Trimming took off 1 base at V and 10 bases at J, with 16 bases between the two ends. Germline assignment: CDR1 LGHDT and CDR2 YNNKEL (reference sequence). This CDR3 spans 14 amino acids. The CDR3 is CASSQGSAPIDYTF. CDR3 coding DNA: TGTGCCAGCAGCCAAGGATCAGCGCCGATTGACTACACCTTC.

The chain recombines TRBV4-1 with TRBJ1-5, with D uncertain. Trimming took 1 base from V and 7 from J, leaving 8 bases between them. The CDR3 has 13 amino acids. Germline V gene data show CDR1 as MGHRA and CDR2 as YSYEKL. CDR3 loop: CASSQGIGQPQHF. CDR3 DNA sequence: TGCGCCAGCAGCCAAGGGATCGGACAGCCCCAGCATTTT.

The chain uses TRBV27 and TRBJ1-1; D is perhaps TRBD1 (5 bases). The CDR3 contains 13 residues. The germline V gene encodes CDR1 MNHEY and CDR2 SMNVEV (reference sequence). V was trimmed by 3 bases and J by 7 bases, leaving 12 bases between them. CDR3 loop: CASSFSPDSEAFF. DNA of the CDR3: TGTGCCAGCAGTTTCTCACCCGACAGTGAAGCTTTCTTT.

The V gene is TRBV18, the J gene TRBJ2-1; D is unclear. Trimming stripped 5 bases from V and 3 bases from J, with 14 bases between. Germline-derived CDR1 and CDR2 are KGHSH and LQKENI. The CDR3 runs 15 residues. The CDR3 reads CASSYSDGNYNEQFF. Here the CDR3 DNA reads TGTGCCAGCTCATACAGCGACGGAAACTACAATGAGCAGTTCTTC.

The CDR3 spells CASSLGGIITGELFF. The CDR3 nucleotides read TGTGCCAGCAGCCTAGGAGGGATCATCACCGGGGAGCTGTTTTTT. The rearrangement uses TRBV27 and TRBJ2-2, with D possibly TRBD2 on 6 matching bases. The CDR3 runs 15 residues. Germline CDR1 MNHEY, CDR2 SMNVEV (reference sequence). V gave up 6 bases and J gave up 4 bases, with 15 bases separating them.

The chain links TRBV27 to TRBJ2-2, with 10 bases that match TRBD2. Germline V CDR1 and CDR2: MNHEY, SMNVEV (reference sequence). The CDR3 sequence is 15 residues long. V trimming: 1 base; J trimming: 4 bases; junction bases outside the gene matches: 0. The chain's CDR3 is CASSLLAGGTGELFF. In nucleotides, the CDR3 is TGTGCCAGCAGTTTATTAGCGGGGGGCACCGGGGAGCTGTTTTTT.

The chain is built from TRBV10-1 and TRBJ2-7; tentatively, D is TRBD1 (5 bases). Deletions cut 9 bases from V and 7 bases from J, with 7 bases between. The CDR3 runs to 9 residues. From germline, CDR1 is WNHNN and CDR2 SYGVQD (reference sequence). The CDR3 region is CARNREQYV. For the CDR3, the DNA is TGCGCCAGAAACAGGGAGCAGTACGTC.

V is TRBV6-6 and J is TRBJ1-2, with 7 bases lining up with TRBD1. Per germline, CDR1 MNHNY and CDR2 SVGAGI (reference sequence). CDR3 length equals 17 residues. V lost 5 bases and J lost 4; bases outside the gene matches: 16. In nucleotides, the CDR3 is TGTGCCAGCAGTCCCCAACTACAGGGGAGGGGCGGCTATGGCTACACCTTC. This translates into CASSPQLQGRGGYGYTF.

The CDR3 region has the DNA TGTGCCAGCTCACCCCCAGGACTGATCACCGGGGAGCTGTTTTTT. This sequence encodes CASSPPGLITGELFF. This rearrangement joins TRBV18 to TRBJ2-2; D is perhaps TRBD2 (5 bases). From germline, CDR1 is KGHSH and CDR2 LQKENI. Trimming shortened V by 3 bases and J by 4 bases, and 12 bases separated the two germline ends. CDR3 length: 15 amino acids.